The entry below gives a single TCR beta chain sequence along with its context. The table came from immunoSEQ multiplex PCR; TCRdb's copy has only in-frame clones and leaves some out. This table holds around 60,000 clones, approximately 71% found once. Trimming at V came to 2 bases and at J to 3 bases, leaving 5 bases not matched to a gene. Germline V gene sequence: CDR1 SGHDT, CDR2 YYEEEE. CDR3 length: 15 amino acids. The data stem from a study of cytotoxic CD8 clonotypes in ibrutinib-treated CLL. Overall study: On average, each sample had roughly 260,000 productive templates and under 95,000 productive rearrangements.

This receptor was taken from a human donor with chronic lymphocytic leukemia. The material sequenced was PBMCs, taken after 12 months of ibrutinib treatment. The rearrangement joins TRBV5-6 to TRBJ2-5; 9 bases map to TRBD1. This CDR3 is CASSFLQGAEETQYF. The CDR3 nucleotides read TGTGCCAGCAGCTTCTTACAGGGGGCAGAAGAGACCCAGTACTTC.